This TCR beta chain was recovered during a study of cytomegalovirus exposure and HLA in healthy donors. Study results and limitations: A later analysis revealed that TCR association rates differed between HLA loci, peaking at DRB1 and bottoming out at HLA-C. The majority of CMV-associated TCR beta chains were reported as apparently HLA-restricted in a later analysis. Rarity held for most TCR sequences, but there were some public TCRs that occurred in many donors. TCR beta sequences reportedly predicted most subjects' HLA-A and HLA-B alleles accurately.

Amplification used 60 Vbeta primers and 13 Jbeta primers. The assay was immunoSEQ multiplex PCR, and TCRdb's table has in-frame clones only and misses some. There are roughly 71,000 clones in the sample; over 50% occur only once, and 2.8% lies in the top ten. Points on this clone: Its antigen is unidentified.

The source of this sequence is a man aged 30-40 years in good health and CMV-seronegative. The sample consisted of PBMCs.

The CDR3 sequence: CASSLVLAAYEQYF. CDR3 in DNA: TGCGCCAGCAGCTTGGTCCTGGCGGCCTACGAGCAGTACTTC. V usage is TRBV5-1 and J usage is TRBJ2-7; D not certain. The germline V gene has CDR1 SGHRS and CDR2 YFSETQ. The CDR3 has 14 residues. Trimming removed 0 bases from V and 2 bases from J, with 9 bases in between.